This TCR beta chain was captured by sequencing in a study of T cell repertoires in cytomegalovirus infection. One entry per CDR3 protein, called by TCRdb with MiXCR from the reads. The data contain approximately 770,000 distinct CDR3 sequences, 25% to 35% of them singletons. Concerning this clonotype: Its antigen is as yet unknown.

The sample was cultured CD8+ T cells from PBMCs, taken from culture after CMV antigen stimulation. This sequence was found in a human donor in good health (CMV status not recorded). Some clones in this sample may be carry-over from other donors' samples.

This chain's CDR3 is CASSVPDDTIYF. The CDR3, as DNA: TGTGCCAGCAGCGTACCTGACGACACCATATATTTT. V and J are TRBV7-4 and TRBJ1-3; D gene unclear. CDR3 length: 12 amino acids. Germline CDR1 SGHVT, CDR2 SQSDAQ. V lost 5 bases and J 8 bases, leaving 10 bases between the germline ends.